These T cell receptor beta chains were read from a single sample in a study of Tregs in tolerant kidney transplant recipients. Repertoires were generated with immunoSEQ multiplex PCR, while TCRdb's copy carries only in-frame clones and drops some. Of 100,000 to 150,000 clones detected, roughly 93% appear once; the ten largest clones hold approximately 0.62%. Specimen: CD4+ T cells from blood. The source of these receptors is a human donor in good health. Both conserved end residues are part of each CDR3. The order of the fields is J gene, clone size, D gene, V gene, CDR3 protein, CDR3 DNA. D genes are given only for firm matches. For some rows the clone size is stated as once, few or many, or as a class when expanded; others skip it.

j_gene: TRBJ1-6
abundance: -
d_gene: TRBD1
v_gene: TRBV7-9
CDR3aa: CASSQRGQGSPLHF
CDR3nt: TGTGCCAGCAGCCAGAGGGGACAGGGGTCACCCCTCCACTTT

j_gene: TRBJ2-3
abundance: -
d_gene: -
v_gene: TRBV27
CDR3aa: CASSLSPGGTDTQYF
CDR3nt: TGTGCCAGCAGTTTATCCCCCGGGGGTACGGATACGCAGTATTTT

j_gene: TRBJ1-2
abundance: -
d_gene: -
v_gene: TRBV9
CDR3aa: CASSVDPREAYGYTF
CDR3nt: TGTGCCAGCAGCGTAGACCCTCGGGAGGCCTATGGCTACACCTTC

j_gene: TRBJ1-2
abundance: -
d_gene: -
v_gene: TRBV13
CDR3aa: CASSLKGLVHGYTF
CDR3nt: TGTGCCAGCAGCTTAAAAGGACTTGTCCATGGCTACACCTTC

j_gene: TRBJ1-6
abundance: -
d_gene: -
v_gene: TRBV6-5
CDR3aa: CASIHPGVIDSPLHF
CDR3nt: TGTGCCAGCATCCATCCAGGGGTAATAGATTCACCCCTCCACTTT

j_gene: TRBJ1-2
abundance: -
d_gene: TRBD1
v_gene: TRBV6-5
CDR3aa: CASSYGTGRDYGYTF
CDR3nt: TGTGCCAGCAGTTACGGGACAGGTCGAGACTATGGCTACACCTTC

j_gene: TRBJ2-3
abundance: -
d_gene: -
v_gene: TRBV5-6
CDR3aa: CASSPQAASDTQYF
CDR3nt: TGTGCCAGCAGCCCCCAGGCAGCGTCAGATACGCAGTATTTT

j_gene: TRBJ1-4
abundance: -
d_gene: -
v_gene: TRBV5-1
CDR3aa: CASSLAHNEKLFF
CDR3nt: TGCGCCAGCAGCTTGGCGCATAACGAAAAACTGTTTTTT

j_gene: TRBJ1-4
abundance: -
d_gene: TRBD1
v_gene: TRBV2
CDR3aa: CASSYGQGGEKLFF
CDR3nt: TGTGCCAGCAGTTATGGACAGGGCGGTGAAAAACTGTTTTTT

j_gene: TRBJ1-5
abundance: -
d_gene: -
v_gene: TRBV19
CDR3aa: CASSIPLGTRNQPQHF
CDR3nt: TGTGCCAGTAGTATTCCCTTGGGGACACGCAATCAGCCCCAGCATTTT

j_gene: TRBJ2-7
abundance: -
d_gene: TRBD2
v_gene: TRBV27
CDR3aa: CASTGSGAGEFEQYF
CDR3nt: TGTGCCAGCACGGGATCGGGTGCGGGGGAGTTCGAGCAGTACTTC

j_gene: TRBJ2-7
abundance: -
d_gene: TRBD2
v_gene: TRBV10-3
CDR3aa: CAISRDYQSYEQYF
CDR3nt: TGTGCCATCAGCCGGGACTACCAATCCTACGAGCAGTACTTC

j_gene: TRBJ2-2
abundance: -
d_gene: TRBD1
v_gene: TRBV27
CDR3aa: CASGAGTGVANTGELFF
CDR3nt: TGTGCCAGCGGAGCCGGGACAGGGGTCGCGAACACCGGGGAGCTGTTTTTT

j_gene: TRBJ2-2
abundance: -
d_gene: -
v_gene: TRBV2
CDR3aa: CASQGRYTFEGANTGELFF
CDR3nt: TGTGCCAGTCAGGGACGGTACACGTTCGAGGGCGCGAACACCGGGGAGCTGTTTTTT

j_gene: TRBJ2-5
abundance: -
d_gene: -
v_gene: TRBV5-1
CDR3aa: CASSFAGAEETQYF
CDR3nt: TGCGCCAGCAGCTTTGCGGGGGCGGAAGAGACCCAGTACTTC

j_gene: TRBJ2-2
abundance: -
d_gene: TRBD1
v_gene: TRBV18
CDR3aa: CASSRQGAANTGELFF
CDR3nt: TGTGCCAGCTCACGACAGGGGGCGGCGAACACCGGGGAGCTGTTTTTT

j_gene: TRBJ1-2
abundance: -
d_gene: TRBD1
v_gene: TRBV5-6
CDR3aa: CASSSGDRENGYTF
CDR3nt: TGTGCCAGCAGCTCCGGGGACAGGGAAAATGGCTACACCTTC

j_gene: TRBJ1-5
abundance: few
d_gene: -
v_gene: TRBV5-1
CDR3aa: CASSLAGASNQPQHF
CDR3nt: TGCGCCAGCAGCTTGGCGGGGGCGAGCAATCAGCCCCAGCATTTT

j_gene: TRBJ1-1
abundance: -
d_gene: TRBD1
v_gene: TRBV7-7
CDR3aa: CASSSMKGTGVWVNTEAFF
CDR3nt: TGTGCTAGCAGCTCAATGAAGGGGACAGGGGTATGGGTGAACACTGAAGCTTTCTTT

j_gene: TRBJ2-1
abundance: -
d_gene: -
v_gene: TRBV5-6
CDR3aa: CASSYQYNEQFF
CDR3nt: TGTGCCAGCAGTTACCAATACAATGAGCAGTTCTTC

j_gene: TRBJ2-5
abundance: -
d_gene: -
v_gene: TRBV15
CDR3aa: CATSRDNIRGAEETQYF
CDR3nt: TGTGCCACCAGCAGGGACAACATCAGGGGCGCTGAAGAGACCCAGTACTTC

j_gene: TRBJ1-4
abundance: once
d_gene: TRBD1
v_gene: TRBV7-9
CDR3aa: CASSLGSGTGSEKLFF
CDR3nt: TGTGCCAGCAGCTTAGGGTCCGGGACAGGGAGTGAAAAACTGTTTTTT

j_gene: TRBJ1-2
abundance: -
d_gene: -
v_gene: TRBV5-1
CDR3aa: CASSSQTTNYGYTF
CDR3nt: TGCGCCAGCAGCTCACAGACAACTAACTATGGCTACACCTTC

j_gene: TRBJ1-6
abundance: -
d_gene: -
v_gene: TRBV5-1
CDR3aa: CASSLSGQDRSPLHF
CDR3nt: TGCGCCAGCAGCTTGAGTGGGCAAGATCGTTCACCCCTCCACTTT

j_gene: TRBJ1-5
abundance: -
d_gene: TRBD1
v_gene: TRBV12-5
CDR3aa: CASGTGQGGLKQPQHF
CDR3nt: TGTGCTAGTGGTACCGGACAGGGAGGTCTGAAACAGCCCCAGCATTTT

j_gene: TRBJ2-2
abundance: -
d_gene: -
v_gene: TRBV6-1
CDR3aa: CASRGRVPGELFF
CDR3nt: TGTGCCAGCAGGGGTAGGGTACCCGGGGAGCTGTTTTTT

j_gene: TRBJ1-5
abundance: -
d_gene: -
v_gene: TRBV9
CDR3aa: CASSVGVNSNQPQHF
CDR3nt: TGTGCCAGCAGCGTAGGAGTAAATAGCAATCAGCCCCAGCATTTT

j_gene: TRBJ1-6
abundance: -
d_gene: -
v_gene: TRBV2
CDR3aa: CASNRGGSYNSPLHF
CDR3nt: TGTGCCAGCAACCGAGGTGGCTCCTATAATTCACCCCTCCACTTT

j_gene: TRBJ1-2
abundance: -
d_gene: -
v_gene: TRBV4-1
CDR3aa: CASSQDLGTEHYGYTF
CDR3nt: TGCGCCAGCAGCCAAGATCTTGGGACGGAACACTATGGCTACACCTTC

j_gene: TRBJ2-5
abundance: -
d_gene: -
v_gene: TRBV18
CDR3aa: CASSRTSQETQYF
CDR3nt: TGTGCCAGCTCACGGACCAGCCAAGAGACCCAGTACTTC

j_gene: TRBJ1-4
abundance: -
d_gene: -
v_gene: TRBV19
CDR3aa: CASSIARTNEKLFF
CDR3nt: TGTGCCAGTAGTATCGCCAGGACTAATGAAAAACTGTTTTTT

j_gene: TRBJ1-2
abundance: few
d_gene: -
v_gene: TRBV5-4
CDR3aa: CASSLGASLNYGYTF
CDR3nt: TGTGCCAGCAGCTTGGGGGCCAGTCTAAACTATGGCTACACCTTC

j_gene: TRBJ1-5
abundance: -
d_gene: TRBD1
v_gene: TRBV19
CDR3aa: CATADRGSNQPQHF
CDR3nt: TGTGCAACGGCGGACAGGGGAAGCAATCAGCCCCAGCATTTT

j_gene: TRBJ2-7
abundance: -
d_gene: TRBD1
v_gene: TRBV5-1
CDR3aa: CASSFRGLEQYF
CDR3nt: TGCGCCAGCAGCTTCAGGGGGCTCGAGCAGTACTTC

j_gene: TRBJ2-3
abundance: -
d_gene: TRBD2
v_gene: TRBV5-3
CDR3aa: CARSGGLAADTQYF
CDR3nt: TGTGCCAGAAGCGGGGGACTAGCGGCAGATACGCAGTATTTT

j_gene: TRBJ1-1
abundance: -
d_gene: -
v_gene: TRBV7-9
CDR3aa: CASSLVGQRIAFF
CDR3nt: TGTGCCAGCAGCTTAGTAGGACAGCGGATCGCTTTCTTT

j_gene: TRBJ2-1
abundance: -
d_gene: TRBD1
v_gene: TRBV29-1
CDR3aa: CSVQGQNSYNEQFF
CDR3nt: TGCAGCGTACAGGGACAGAACTCCTACAATGAGCAGTTCTTC

j_gene: TRBJ1-5
abundance: -
d_gene: -
v_gene: TRBV18
CDR3aa: CASARESNSNQPQHF
CDR3nt: TGTGCCAGCGCCAGGGAGAGTAATAGCAATCAGCCCCAGCATTTT

j_gene: TRBJ2-3
abundance: -
d_gene: TRBD2
v_gene: TRBV7-6
CDR3aa: CASSNLESGGGTDTQYF
CDR3nt: TGTGCCAGCAGCAACTTAGAAAGCGGGGGCGGAACAGATACGCAGTATTTT

j_gene: TRBJ1-2
abundance: -
d_gene: -
v_gene: TRBV14
CDR3aa: CASSQWDDGYGYTF
CDR3nt: TGTGCCAGCAGCCAATGGGACGACGGCTATGGCTACACCTTC

j_gene: TRBJ2-1
abundance: -
d_gene: -
v_gene: TRBV13
CDR3aa: CASSLGRFLSPGEQFF
CDR3nt: TGTGCCAGCAGCCTGGGGAGGTTCCTTTCGCCAGGTGAGCAGTTCTTC

j_gene: TRBJ2-1
abundance: -
d_gene: -
v_gene: TRBV5-1
CDR3aa: CASSLAGVSYNEQFF
CDR3nt: TGCGCCAGCAGCTTGGCCGGAGTCTCCTACAATGAGCAGTTCTTC

j_gene: TRBJ2-7
abundance: -
d_gene: -
v_gene: TRBV4-2
CDR3aa: CASSEGGTSYEQYF
CDR3nt: TGTGCCAGCAGCGAGGGCGGGACTTCCTACGAGCAGTACTTC

j_gene: TRBJ1-2
abundance: -
d_gene: -
v_gene: TRBV5-1
CDR3aa: CASSVEQGWGYTF
CDR3nt: TGCGCCAGCAGCGTAGAACAGGGTTGGGGCTACACCTTC

j_gene: TRBJ2-3
abundance: -
d_gene: -
v_gene: TRBV5-8
CDR3aa: CASSLVAITDTQYF
CDR3nt: TGTGCCAGCAGCTTGGTAGCGATCACAGATACGCAGTATTTT

j_gene: TRBJ1-1
abundance: -
d_gene: -
v_gene: TRBV18
CDR3aa: CASSRNPGYETEAFF
CDR3nt: TGTGCCAGCTCAAGAAACCCAGGGTACGAAACTGAAGCTTTCTTT

j_gene: TRBJ2-7
abundance: -
d_gene: -
v_gene: TRBV2
CDR3aa: CASSAEGLAEQYF
CDR3nt: TGTGCCAGCAGTGCAGAAGGGTTGGCCGAGCAGTACTTC

j_gene: TRBJ2-4
abundance: -
d_gene: TRBD2
v_gene: TRBV2
CDR3aa: CASRGGLDLTKNIQYF
CDR3nt: TGTGCCAGCAGGGGAGGACTAGACTTAACCAAAAACATTCAGTACTTC

j_gene: TRBJ2-7
abundance: -
d_gene: -
v_gene: TRBV11-2
CDR3aa: CASSLDLREQYF
CDR3nt: TGTGCCAGCAGCTTAGATCTACGAGAGCAGTACTTC